Presented here are 22 T cell receptor beta chains from one specimen sequenced in a study of shared clonotypes between healthy human individuals. Sequencing used immunoSEQ multiplex PCR; TCRdb keeps in-frame clones, though not all of them. The sample contains over a million clones, about 75% of which appear only once. Material for sequencing was memory CD4+ T cells sorted from blood. Subset noted: CD45RA-negative fraction. The receptors originated from a man in his late teens or twenties in good health.

Points on this clone: Other nucleotide sequences from this sample produce the same CDR3. V gene TRBV19 combines with J gene TRBJ1-2; no clear D. Between the trimmed V and J ends, which lost 5 bases and 2 bases, there was a span of 6 bases. The V gene's germline CDR1 is LNHDA and CDR2 SQIVND (reference sequence). The CDR3 loop spans 12 amino acids. DNA of the CDR3: TGTGCCAGTAGTTCGGGGAACTATGGCTACACCTTC. Its protein product is CASSSGNYGYTF.

This clone was picked up many times. The chain joins TRBV19 to TRBJ2-7; D is unclear. This CDR3 is 14 amino acids long. The germline CDR1 and CDR2 sequences are LNHDA and SQIVND (reference sequence). The V and J ends lost 1 base and 0 bases respectively, with 7 bases between them. CDR3 sequence: CASSIVGYSYEQYF. The CDR3 DNA is TGTGCCAGTAGTATAGTGGGATACTCCTACGAGCAGTACTTC.

The rearrangement links TRBV6-1 to TRBJ1-5; D is unclear. CDR3 size: 12 residues. Per the germline V gene, CDR1 is MNHNS and CDR2 is SASEGT. The V and J ends lost 4 bases and 4 bases respectively, with 5 bases between them. This CDR3 is CASSAGNQPQHF. DNA of the CDR3: TGTGCCAGCAGTGCCGGGAATCAGCCCCAGCATTTT.

This chain joins TRBV9 and TRBJ1-2; the D gene is possibly TRBD1 (5 bases). The ends were cut back, 3 bases at V and 4 bases at J, with 10 bases in the middle. The CDR3 length is 13 residues. CDR1 and CDR2 from the germline V gene are SGDLS and YYNGEE. CDR3 sequence (DNA): TGTGCCAGCAGCGCTGGGGGACGCTATGGCTACACCTTC. Translation: CASSAGGRYGYTF.

The rearrangement links TRBV4-3 to TRBJ1-2; 8 positions agree with TRBD1. This CDR3 spans 14 amino acids. The germline V gene has CDR1 LGHNA and CDR2 YSLEER. The V gene end was trimmed by 2 bases and the J gene end by 4 bases; junction bases not matched to a gene: 3. CDR3 sequence: CASSQSDRAYGYTF. The CDR3 region has the DNA TGCGCCAGCAGCCAATCGGACAGGGCCTATGGCTACACCTTC.

The rearrangement links TRBV7-6 to TRBJ2-3, with D perhaps assigned TRBD1 or TRBD2 (6 bases each). V was pared by 5 bases and J by 1 base, with 13 bases between. Germline lookup yields CDR1 SGHVS and CDR2 FNYEAQ. CDR3 size: 15 residues. The CDR3 coding sequence is TGTGCCAGCAGCCTAGGGGGGAAAGGCACAGATACGCAGTATTTT. Encoded protein: CASSLGGKGTDTQYF.

The chain has TRBV7-9 and TRBJ1-1; possibly TRBD1 for D (5 bases). From germline, CDR1 is SEHNR and CDR2 FQNEAQ (reference sequence). The CDR3 is 15 amino acids. V lost 1 base, J lost 2 bases, and 11 bases lay in between. The CDR3 DNA follows: TGTGCCAGCAGCTTAGGTAGTCAGGGCAACACTGAAGCTTTCTTT. It codes for CASSLGSQGNTEAFF.

The table lists this clone with a count of one. The rearrangement joins TRBV10-2 to TRBJ2-6; 11 bases line up with TRBD2. The CDR3 consists of 20 residues. V was clipped by 0 bases and J by 0 bases; unmatched bases: 7. Germline V gene sequence: CDR1 WSHSY, CDR2 SAAADI. In DNA form, the CDR3 reads TGCGCCAGCAGTGAGTCAGGACTAGCGGGCGTAAGCTCTGGGGCCAACGTCCTGACTTTC. It encodes CASSESGLAGVSSGANVLTF.

CDR3 sequence (DNA): TGTGCCAGCAGGAGACAGGGCGGTAATTCACCCCTCCACTTT. Protein product: CASRRQGGNSPLHF. V is TRBV7-2 and J is TRBJ1-6, with 7 bases fitting TRBD1. The V and J ends lost 6 bases and 6 bases, in that order; junction bases with no gene match: 5. There are 14 residues in the CDR3. CDR1 and CDR2 (germline): SGHTA, FQGNSA.

The chain recombines TRBV2 with TRBJ2-3; D ambiguous. Trimming took off 6 bases at V and 0 bases at J, with 13 bases between the two ends. The germline V gene has CDR1 SNHLY and CDR2 FYNNEI. This CDR3 has 15 amino acids. CDR3 sequence reads: CASSLGITSTDTQYF. CDR3 sequence (DNA): TGTGCCAGCAGCCTCGGAATTACTAGCACAGATACGCAGTATTTT. The variable domain in full, completed from reference TRBV2 and TRBJ2-3, reads EPEVTQTPSHQVTQMGQEVILRCVPISNHLYFYWYRQILGQKVEFLVSFYNNEISEKSEIFDDQFSVERPDGSNFTLKIRSTKLEDSAMYFCASSLGITSTDTQYFGPGTRLTVL.

This clone was seen once. CDR3 loop: CASSLRGFDSPSYEQYF. CDR3 DNA: TGCGCCAGCAGCCTCCGGGGCTTCGACAGCCCTTCCTACGAGCAGTACTTC. The chain combines TRBV4-1 with TRBJ2-7; D is tentatively TRBD1 or TRBD2 (5 bases each). The CDR3 sequence is 17 residues long. Germline V gene data show CDR1 as MGHRA and CDR2 as YSYEKL. V gave up 4 bases and J gave up 1 base, with 20 bases separating them.

This chain uses TRBV7-9 with TRBJ1-3, with 8 nucleotides matching TRBD1. V trimming: 4 bases; J trimming: 0 bases; junction bases outside the gene matches: 5. Per germline, CDR1 SEHNR and CDR2 FQNEAQ (reference sequence). CDR3 length equals 16 residues. In nucleotides, the CDR3 is TGTGCCAGCAGCTACGGACAGGGCAGCTCTGGAAACACCATATATTTT. This codes for CASSYGQGSSGNTIYF. Full variable domain (rest looked up from reference TRBV7-9 and TRBJ1-3): DTGVSQNPRHKITKRGQNVTFRCDPISEHNRLYWYRQTLGQGPEFLTYFQNEAQLEKSRLLSDRFSAERPKGSFSTLEIQRTEQGDSAMYLCASSYGQGSSGNTIYFGEGSWLTVV.

The chain links TRBV19 to TRBJ2-1; the D is unclear. V was shortened by 7 bases and J by 3 bases, with 7 bases between the two germline ends. The CDR3 consists of 12 residues. CDR1 LNHDA and CDR2 SQIVND come from the germline V gene (reference sequence). CDR3 bases: TGTGCCAGTACGGCAGGCTACAATGAGCAGTTCTTC. This encodes CASTAGYNEQFF.

Comment on this clone: Germline is not matched at one junction end, which may reflect a read error. CDR3 region: CAGSPEVGANEQFF. For the CDR3, the DNA is TGTGCCGGCAGCCCAGAGGTTGGGGCGAATGAGCAGTTCTTC. The rearrangement links TRBV7-2 to TRBJ2-1, with D perhaps matching TRBD1 (5 bases). The CDR3 is 14 amino acids. The germline V gene encodes CDR1 SGHTA and CDR2 FQGNSA.

The rearrangement joins TRBV10-1 to TRBJ2-7; D is possibly TRBD1 (6 bases). The CDR3 runs to 14 residues. Trimming cost V 2 bases and J 2 bases, with 10 bases left between them. Germline values: CDR1 WNHNN, CDR2 SYGVQD (reference sequence). CDR3 loop: CASSEGQWTYEQYF. The CDR3 DNA reads TGCGCCAGCAGTGAGGGACAGTGGACCTACGAGCAGTACTTC.

The chain carries TRBV7-8 and TRBJ2-1; 7 bases map to TRBD2. Germline CDR1 and CDR2: SGHVS and FQNEAQ. The CDR3 has 17 residues. The junction had 11 bases not matched to a gene; V was cut back by 5 bases and J by 1 base. This CDR3 reads CASSRSGGGSSYNEQFF. DNA for the CDR3: TGTGCCAGCAGCCGCAGCGGCGGCGGGAGTTCCTACAATGAGCAGTTCTTC.

This clone was counted once. The chain uses TRBV4-2 and TRBJ2-2; D might be TRBD2 (6 bases). Germline CDR1 and CDR2: LGHNA and YNFKEQ. The CDR3 spans 12 residues. V lost 5 bases to trimming and J lost 7 bases, with 8 bases between them. CDR3 bases: TGTGCCAGCAGCTGGGGGGACGGGGAGCTGTTTTTT. It is translated as CASSWGDGELFF.

The J gene is TRBJ2-1, the V gene TRBV5-1; TRBD2 matches at 7 bases. The CDR3 has 17 residues. CDR1 and CDR2 (germline): SGHRS, YFSETQ. Trimming removed 0 bases from V and 5 bases from J; junction bases left unmatched: 11. The CDR3 protein is CASSLAPLAAGDNEQFF. DNA of the CDR3: TGCGCCAGCAGCTTGGCACCGCTAGCGGCTGGGGACAATGAGCAGTTCTTC.

This chain uses TRBV9 with TRBJ2-2; 8 bases are a match to TRBD1. J lost 4 bases, V lost 0 bases, and 2 bases had no gene match. The CDR3 runs 15 residues. Germline V gene lookup returns CDR1 SGDLS and CDR2 YYNGEE. The CDR3 is CASSVGTGGTGELFF. Written as DNA, the CDR3 is TGTGCCAGCAGCGTAGGTACAGGGGGCACCGGGGAGCTGTTTTTT.

The chain couples TRBV18 to TRBJ1-6; 10 nucleotides align to TRBD1. This CDR3 contains 16 residues. After removal of 3 bases from V and 7 bases from J, the junction contained 6 bases not matched to a gene. CDR1 KGHSH and CDR2 LQKENI come from the germline V gene. The CDR3, as DNA: TGTGCCAGCTCACCCGAGACAGGGGGCGGAAATTCACCCCTCCACTTT. Protein product: CASSPETGGGNSPLHF.

About this clone: The junction departs from the called germline gene at one end, perhaps through a read error. The gene calls are TRBV5-1 and TRBJ2-1; D is uncertain. CDR1 is SGHRS and CDR2 is YFSETQ in the germline V gene. The length of the CDR3 is 15 residues. The CDR3 loop is CASSLEGLSDNEQFF. The CDR3 DNA sequence: TGCGCCAGCAGCTTGGAGGGCCTATCTGACAACGAGCAGTTCTTC. Based on the CDR3 plus reference TRBV5-1 and TRBJ2-1, the full variable domain is KAGVTQTPRYLIKTRGQQVTLSCSPISGHRSVSWYQQTPGQGLQFLFEYFSETQRNKGNFPGRFSGRQFSNSRSEMNVSTLELGDSALYLCASSLEGLSDNEQFFGPGTRLTVL.

The chain couples TRBV6-5 to TRBJ2-7; TRBD1 matches 10 bases. There are 14 residues in the CDR3. V lost 9 bases to trimming and J lost 4 bases; unmatched junction nucleotides: 9. Germline assignment: CDR1 MNHEY and CDR2 SVGAGI. The CDR3 loop is CASSEGQGTYEQYF. In DNA form, the CDR3 reads TGTGCCAGTAGCGAGGGACAGGGGACGTACGAGCAGTACTTC.